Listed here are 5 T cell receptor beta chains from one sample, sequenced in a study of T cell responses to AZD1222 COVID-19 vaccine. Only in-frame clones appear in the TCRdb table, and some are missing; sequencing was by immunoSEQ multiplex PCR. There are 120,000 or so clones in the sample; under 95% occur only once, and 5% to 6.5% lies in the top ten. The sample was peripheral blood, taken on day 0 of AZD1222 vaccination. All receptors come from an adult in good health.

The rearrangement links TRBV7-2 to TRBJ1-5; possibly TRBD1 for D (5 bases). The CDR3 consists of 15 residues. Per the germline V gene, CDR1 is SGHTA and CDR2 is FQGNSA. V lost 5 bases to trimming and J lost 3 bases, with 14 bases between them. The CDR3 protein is CASSALDGANQPQHF. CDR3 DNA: TGTGCCAGCAGCGCGCTTGATGGGGCCAATCAGCCCCAGCATTTT.

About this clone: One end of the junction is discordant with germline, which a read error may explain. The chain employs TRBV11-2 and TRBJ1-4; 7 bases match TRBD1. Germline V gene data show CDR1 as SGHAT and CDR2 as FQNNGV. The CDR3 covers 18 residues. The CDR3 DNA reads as TGTGCCAGCAGAAAACCTGGGACAAGGAGCAGGGGGTCTGAAAACCTGTTTTTT. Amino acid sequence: CASRKPGTRSRGSENLFF.

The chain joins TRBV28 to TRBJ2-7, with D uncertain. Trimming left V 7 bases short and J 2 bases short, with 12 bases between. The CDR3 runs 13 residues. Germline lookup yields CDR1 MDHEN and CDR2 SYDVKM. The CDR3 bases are TGTGCCAGCACTATGACATCGACCTACGAGCAGTACTTC. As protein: CASTMTSTYEQYF.

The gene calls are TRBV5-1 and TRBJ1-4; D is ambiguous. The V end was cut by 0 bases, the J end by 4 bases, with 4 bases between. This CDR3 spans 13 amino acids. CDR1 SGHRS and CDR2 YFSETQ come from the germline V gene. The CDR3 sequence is CASSLVLNEKLFF. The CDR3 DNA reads TGCGCCAGCAGCTTGGTTCTTAATGAAAAACTGTTTTTT.

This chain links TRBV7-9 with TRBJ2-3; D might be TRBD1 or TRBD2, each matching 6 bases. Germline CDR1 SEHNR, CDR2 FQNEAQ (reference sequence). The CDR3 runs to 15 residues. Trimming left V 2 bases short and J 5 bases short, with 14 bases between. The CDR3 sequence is CASSLLIGGRDTQYF. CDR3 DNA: TGTGCCAGCAGCTTACTGATCGGGGGCCGAGATACGCAGTATTTT.